The clone carrying this T cell receptor (beta chain) was counted many times. The read is 3 residues too short to cover the CDR3 end, so that end is filled in from the germline J gene. These data are taken from a study of T cell clonality in common variable immunodeficiency. Clones were sequenced by immunoSEQ multiplex PCR, and TCRdb holds only the in-frame ones, with some missing. The profile covers approximately 81,000 clones, none occurring a single time. CDR3 length equals 14 residues. The V gene's germline CDR1 is SGHDT and CDR2 YYEEEE. Trimming cost V 0 bases and J 4 bases, with 11 bases left between them.

The sequence derives from a person between 18 and 70 years old in good health. Specimen: peripheral blood mononuclear cells. The J gene is TRBJ2-7, the V gene TRBV5-6, with D perhaps matching TRBD2 (5 bases). The CDR3 loop is CASSLGRGWYEQYF. Incomplete CDR3 DNA: TGTGCCAGCAGCTTGGGCCGGGGATGGTACGAG.